This entry is about one T cell receptor (beta chain). Its antigen is unidentified. This record belongs to a study of naive and memory T cell subsets. The V and J ends lost 6 bases and 4 bases respectively, with 12 bases between them. The CDR3 totals 13 residues. The beta constant-region primer was an equimolar mix of two oligonucleotides covering TRBC1 and TRBC2. The ligated cDNA underwent four PCR rounds using SP2 and nested alpha and beta constant-region primers. TCRdb ran MiXCR on the UMI-ligation and nested PCR reads and lists one entry per CDR3 protein. The sample contains over 90,000 distinct CDR3 sequences, roughly 10% of which appear only once. Sequential positive selection took CD4 T cells first, then CD8 T cells. Four subsets defined by CD45RA and CD27 were sorted after CD3, CD4, CD8 and live/dead staining. Broader study findings: A few larger clonotypes appeared in naive repertoires, especially CD8, possibly memory cells re-expressing CD45RA. In naive cells, over 90% of TCR sequences were seen only once.

The sample taken for sequencing was naive CD4+ T cells from blood. This clonotype was sampled from a human donor in good health. The chain carries TRBV12-3 or TRBV12-4 and TRBJ1-2; D call uncertain. The CDR3 DNA sequence: TGTGCCAGCAGCCGCTACTCCATCTATGGCTACACCTTC. Its protein is CASSRYSIYGYTF.